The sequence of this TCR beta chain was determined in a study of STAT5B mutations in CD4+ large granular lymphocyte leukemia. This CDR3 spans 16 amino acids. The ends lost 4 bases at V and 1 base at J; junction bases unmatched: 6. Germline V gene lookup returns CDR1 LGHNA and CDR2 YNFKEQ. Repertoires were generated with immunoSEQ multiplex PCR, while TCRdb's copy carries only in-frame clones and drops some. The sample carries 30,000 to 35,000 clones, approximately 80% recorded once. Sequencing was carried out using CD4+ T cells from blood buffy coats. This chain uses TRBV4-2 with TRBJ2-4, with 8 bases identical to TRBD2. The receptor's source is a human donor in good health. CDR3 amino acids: CASSPWTSMAKNIQYF. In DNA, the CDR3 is TGTGCCAGCAGCCCTTGGACTAGCATGGCCAAAAACATTCAGTACTTC.